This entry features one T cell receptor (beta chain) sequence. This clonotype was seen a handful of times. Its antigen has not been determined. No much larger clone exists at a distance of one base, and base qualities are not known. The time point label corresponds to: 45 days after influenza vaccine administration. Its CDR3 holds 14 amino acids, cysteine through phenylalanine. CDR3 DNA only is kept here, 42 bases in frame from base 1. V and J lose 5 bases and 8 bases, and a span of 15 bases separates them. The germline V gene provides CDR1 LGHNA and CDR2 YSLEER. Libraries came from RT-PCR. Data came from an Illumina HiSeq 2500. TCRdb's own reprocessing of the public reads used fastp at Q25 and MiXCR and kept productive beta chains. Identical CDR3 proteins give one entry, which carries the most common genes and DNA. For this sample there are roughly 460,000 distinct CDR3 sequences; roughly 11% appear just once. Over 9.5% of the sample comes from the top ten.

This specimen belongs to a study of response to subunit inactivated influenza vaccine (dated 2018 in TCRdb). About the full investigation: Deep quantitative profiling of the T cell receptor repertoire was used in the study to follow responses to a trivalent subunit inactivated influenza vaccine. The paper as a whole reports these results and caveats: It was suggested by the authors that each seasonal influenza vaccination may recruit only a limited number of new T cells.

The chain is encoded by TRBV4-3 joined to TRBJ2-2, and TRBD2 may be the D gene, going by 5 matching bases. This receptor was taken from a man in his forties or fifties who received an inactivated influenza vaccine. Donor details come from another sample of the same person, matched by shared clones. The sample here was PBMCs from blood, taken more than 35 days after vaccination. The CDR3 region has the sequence CASSSGSGSGELFF. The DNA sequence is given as TGCGCCAGCAGCTCGGGGAGCGGATCTGGGGAGCTGTTTTTT.